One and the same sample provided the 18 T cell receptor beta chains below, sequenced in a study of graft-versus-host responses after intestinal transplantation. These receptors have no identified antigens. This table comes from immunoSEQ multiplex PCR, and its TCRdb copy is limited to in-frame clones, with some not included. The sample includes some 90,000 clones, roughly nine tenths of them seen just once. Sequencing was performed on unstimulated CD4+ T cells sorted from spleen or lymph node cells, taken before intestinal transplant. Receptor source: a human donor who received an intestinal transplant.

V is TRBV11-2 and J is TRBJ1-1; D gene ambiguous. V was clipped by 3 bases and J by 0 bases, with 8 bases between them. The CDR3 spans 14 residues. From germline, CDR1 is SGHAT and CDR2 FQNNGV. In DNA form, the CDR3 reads TGTGCCAGCAGCTTTTTCCGTTTGAACACTGAAGCTTTCTTT. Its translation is CASSFFRLNTEAFF. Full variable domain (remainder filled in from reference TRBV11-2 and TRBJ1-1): EAGVAQSPRYKIIEKRQSVAFWCNPISGHATLYWYQQILGQGPKLLIQFQNNGVVDDSQLPKDRFSAERLKGVDSTLKIQPAKLEDSAVYLCASSFFRLNTEAFFGQGTRLTVV.

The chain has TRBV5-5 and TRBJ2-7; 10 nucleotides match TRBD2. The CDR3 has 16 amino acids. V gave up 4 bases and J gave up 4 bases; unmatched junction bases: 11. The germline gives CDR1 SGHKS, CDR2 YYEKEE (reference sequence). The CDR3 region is CASSPDPGLAVYEQYF. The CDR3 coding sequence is TGTGCCAGCAGCCCCGACCCCGGACTAGCGGTTTACGAGCAGTACTTC.

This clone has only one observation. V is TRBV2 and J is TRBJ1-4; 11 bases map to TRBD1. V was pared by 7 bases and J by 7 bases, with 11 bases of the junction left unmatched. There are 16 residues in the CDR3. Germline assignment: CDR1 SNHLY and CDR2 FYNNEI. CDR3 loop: CASTPRGQGAGEKLFF. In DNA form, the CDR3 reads TGTGCCAGCACCCCCCGAGGACAGGGGGCGGGTGAAAAACTGTTTTTT.

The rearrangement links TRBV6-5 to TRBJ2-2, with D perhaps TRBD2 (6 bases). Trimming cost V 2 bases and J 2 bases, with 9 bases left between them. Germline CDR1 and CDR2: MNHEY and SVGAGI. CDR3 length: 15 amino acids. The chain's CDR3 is CASSYVSGNTGELFF. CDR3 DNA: TGTGCCAGCAGTTACGTTAGCGGAAACACCGGGGAGCTGTTTTTT.

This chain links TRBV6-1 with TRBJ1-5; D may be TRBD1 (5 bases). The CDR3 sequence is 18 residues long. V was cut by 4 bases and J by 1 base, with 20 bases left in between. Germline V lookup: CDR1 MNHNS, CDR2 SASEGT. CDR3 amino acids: CASSAFPGGLVSNQPQHF. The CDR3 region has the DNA TGTGCCAGCAGTGCTTTCCCCGGGGGACTAGTGAGCAATCAGCCCCAGCATTTT.

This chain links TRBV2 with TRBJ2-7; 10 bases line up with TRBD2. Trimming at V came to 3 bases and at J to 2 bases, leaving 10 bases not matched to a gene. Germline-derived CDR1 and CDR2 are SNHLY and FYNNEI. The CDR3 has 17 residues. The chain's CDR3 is CASSELAGANLPYEQYF. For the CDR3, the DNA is TGTGCCAGCAGTGAGCTAGCGGGGGCCAACCTTCCCTACGAGCAGTACTTC.

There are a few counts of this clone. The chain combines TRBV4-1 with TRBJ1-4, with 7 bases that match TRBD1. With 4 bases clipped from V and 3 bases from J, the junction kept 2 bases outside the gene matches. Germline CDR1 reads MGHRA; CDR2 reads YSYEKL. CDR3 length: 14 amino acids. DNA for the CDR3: TGCGCCAGCAGCCGGGACAGCCCTAATGAAAAACTGTTTTTT. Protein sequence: CASSRDSPNEKLFF.

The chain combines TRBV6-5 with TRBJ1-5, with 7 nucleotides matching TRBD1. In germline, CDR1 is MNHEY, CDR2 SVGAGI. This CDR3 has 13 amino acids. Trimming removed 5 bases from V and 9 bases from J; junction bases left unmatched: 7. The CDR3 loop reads CASSMEGAGPQHF. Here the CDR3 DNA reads TGTGCCAGCAGTATGGAGGGGGCCGGGCCCCAGCATTTT.

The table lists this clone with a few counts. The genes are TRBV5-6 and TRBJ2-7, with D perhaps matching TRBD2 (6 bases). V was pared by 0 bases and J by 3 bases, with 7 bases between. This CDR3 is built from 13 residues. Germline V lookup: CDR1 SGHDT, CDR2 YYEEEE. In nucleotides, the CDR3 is TGTGCCAGCAGCTTGGGACTAGTCTACGAGCAGTACTTC. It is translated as CASSLGLVYEQYF.

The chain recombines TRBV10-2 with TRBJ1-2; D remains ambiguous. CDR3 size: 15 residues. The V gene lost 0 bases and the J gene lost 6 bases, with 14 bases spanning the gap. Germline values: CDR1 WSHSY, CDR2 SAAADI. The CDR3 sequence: CASSESAERAHGYTF. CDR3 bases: TGCGCCAGCAGTGAGTCGGCGGAGAGGGCCCATGGCTACACCTTC.

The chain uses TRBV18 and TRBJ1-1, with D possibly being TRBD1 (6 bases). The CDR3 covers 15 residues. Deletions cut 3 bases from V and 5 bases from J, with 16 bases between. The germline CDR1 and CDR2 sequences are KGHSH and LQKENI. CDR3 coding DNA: TGTGCCAGCTCACCCAACCTAAAACAGGGAACTGAAGCTTTCTTT. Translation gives CASSPNLKQGTEAFF.

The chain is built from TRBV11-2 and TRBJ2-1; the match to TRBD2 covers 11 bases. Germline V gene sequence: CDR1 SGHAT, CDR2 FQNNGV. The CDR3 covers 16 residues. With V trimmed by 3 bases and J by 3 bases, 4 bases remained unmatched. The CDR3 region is CASSLPLAGGYNEQFF. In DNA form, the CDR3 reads TGTGCCAGCAGCTTGCCGCTAGCGGGGGGCTACAATGAGCAGTTCTTC.

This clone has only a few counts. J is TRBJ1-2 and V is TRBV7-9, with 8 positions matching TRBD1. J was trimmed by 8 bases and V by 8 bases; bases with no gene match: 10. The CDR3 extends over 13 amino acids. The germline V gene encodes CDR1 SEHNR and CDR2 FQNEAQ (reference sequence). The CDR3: CASCFETGAGYTF. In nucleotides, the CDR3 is TGTGCCAGCTGTTTTGAGACAGGGGCCGGCTACACCTTC.

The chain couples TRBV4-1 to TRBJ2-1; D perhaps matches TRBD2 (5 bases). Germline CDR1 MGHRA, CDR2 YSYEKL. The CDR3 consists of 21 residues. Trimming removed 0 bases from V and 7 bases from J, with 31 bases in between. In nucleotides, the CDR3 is TGCGCCAGCAGCCAAGAAGGGTTCAGCGGATTCCGGGAAATCGTGAGGAATGAGCAGTTCTTC. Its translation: CASSQEGFSGFREIVRNEQFF.

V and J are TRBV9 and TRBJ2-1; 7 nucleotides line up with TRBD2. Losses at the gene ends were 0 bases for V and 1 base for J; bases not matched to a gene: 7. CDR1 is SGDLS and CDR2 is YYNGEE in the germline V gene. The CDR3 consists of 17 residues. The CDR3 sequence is CASSVAWGGTSYNEQFF. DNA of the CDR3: TGTGCCAGCAGCGTAGCTTGGGGGGGGACGTCCTACAATGAGCAGTTCTTC.

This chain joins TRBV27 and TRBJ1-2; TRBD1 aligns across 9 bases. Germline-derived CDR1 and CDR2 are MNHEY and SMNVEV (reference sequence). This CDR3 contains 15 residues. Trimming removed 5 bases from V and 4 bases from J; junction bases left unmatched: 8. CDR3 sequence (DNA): TGTGCCAGCAGTCCAGGACAGGGGAGGGTCTATGGCTACACCTTC. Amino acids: CASSPGQGRVYGYTF.

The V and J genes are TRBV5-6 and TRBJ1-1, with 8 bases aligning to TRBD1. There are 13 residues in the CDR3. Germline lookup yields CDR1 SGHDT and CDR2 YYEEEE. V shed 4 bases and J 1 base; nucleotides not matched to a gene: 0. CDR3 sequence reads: CASSTGGNTEAFF. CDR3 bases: TGTGCCAGCAGCACAGGGGGGAACACTGAAGCTTTCTTT. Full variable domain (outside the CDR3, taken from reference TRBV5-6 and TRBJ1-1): DAGVTQSPTHLIKTRGQQVTLRCSPKSGHDTVSWYQQALGQGPQFIFQYYEEEERQRGNFPDRFSGHQFPNYSSELNVNALLLGDSALYLCASSTGGNTEAFFGQGTRLTVV.

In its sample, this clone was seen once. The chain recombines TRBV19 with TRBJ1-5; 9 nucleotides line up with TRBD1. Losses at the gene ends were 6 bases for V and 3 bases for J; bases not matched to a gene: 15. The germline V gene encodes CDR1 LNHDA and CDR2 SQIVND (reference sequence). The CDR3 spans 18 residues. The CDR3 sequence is CASRLRDREKWYNQPQHF. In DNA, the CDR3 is TGTGCCAGTAGGTTGCGGGACAGGGAAAAGTGGTACAATCAGCCCCAGCATTTT.